This record covers a single T cell receptor (beta chain). Its antigen is unknown. No much larger clonotype is one base removed from it; base qualities were not supplied. CDR1 is given as GTSNPN and CDR2 as SVGIG, both from the germline V gene (reference sequence). Including the terminal cysteine and phenylalanine, the CDR3 comprises 13 residues. The read is trimmed to its CDR3 DNA, 39 bases read in frame from base 1. V drops 2 bases and J drops 8 bases, leaving 12 bases in between. The data derive from a study of graft-versus-host responses after intestinal transplantation (TCRdb year 2021). Context from the whole study: The transplants that recipients got were multivisceral, liver-intestinal, or isolated intestinal. Every recipient was given anti-thymocyte globulin induction, followed by around three years of maintenance tacrolimus and steroids. Bulk TCR-beta CDR3 sequencing was used to track graft-versus-host and host-versus-graft alloreactive T cell clones in the graft, circulation and bone marrow after intestinal transplantation. To identify alloreactive clones, pre-transplant mixed lymphocyte reaction products were sequenced and then compared with unstimulated pre-transplant donor and recipient T cells. The cohort enrolled some 23 intestinal transplant recipients including one retransplant, and a few patients lacking pretransplant specimens were excluded. A peak of at least 4% donor T cells among recipient peripheral blood mononuclear cells was the definition used for donor T cell macrochimerism. Samples from a few later patients were sequenced in-house on an Illumina MiSeq with MiXCR processing rather than by the commercial service. What the research found in general, with its limitations: GvH clones were found in recipient bone marrow, and some of the GvH clones appeared earlier in ileal mucosa or blood, which is consistent with an intestinal mucosal origin. Conclusions were limited by the relatively low number and heterogeneity of intestinal transplant patients. In the allografts of patients with donor T cell macrochimerism, GvH to HvG T cell clonal ratios were high. Early after transplant, peak levels of circulating GvH clones were associated with declines in HvG clones.

Library generation was performed with the immunoSEQ multiplex PCR assay. For most patients, genomic DNA was isolated with the Qiagen DNeasy Blood and Tissue Kit and sent frozen to Adaptive Biotechnologies for TCR sequencing. Adaptive Biotechnologies carried out high-throughput TCR-beta CDR3 sequencing of genomic DNA for most patients. The published analysis was carried out like this. Adaptive's ImmunoSEQ software supplied the TCR sequencing data for 18 patients, while MiXCR and VDJtools were used to process three other patients. To correct CD4 versus CD8 sorting errors, sequences present in both subsets at a frequency ratio below 5:1 were removed. Because the origin of CDR3 nucleotide sequences shared between donor and recipient could not be assigned, those sequences were removed. At least 2-fold expansion over unstimulated cells and a minimum CFSE-low frequency of 0.002% (template counts) or 0.001% (read counts) were required for clones to be classified as alloreactive. Clones were considered mappable if detected in sequenced pre-transplant spleen, lymph node, or MLR CFSE-low populations of the donor or recipient. The cumulative frequency of alloreactive clones was calculated as a percentage of all sequences, weighted by copy number. Not all clones reach the TCRdb copy of this immuneACCESS table, which keeps in-frame sequences only. Checked studies attribute under half of the gap to unresolved V genes and leave the rest unexplained. The V and J calls and the clone size are those of that table, but D and trimming were determined from the DNA. The sample table records tens of thousands of clones; 90% to 95% of these occur just once. The top ten clones comprise roughly 0.1% of the sample.

The label giving this sample's time point can be read as: cells obtained before transplantation from donor or recipient. CD3+CD4+ and CD3+CD8+ populations were FACS-sorted from unstimulated pre-transplant donor and recipient cells taken from spleen or lymph nodes. This TCR was sampled from a human donor who received an intestinal transplant. The material was unstimulated CD4+ T cells sorted from spleen or lymph node cells, obtained before intestinal transplant. The chain is made from TRBV30 and TRBJ1-4; TRBD1 is possibly the D segment (5 matching bases). The CDR3 protein sequence reads: CAWSRRTKEKLFF. The DNA sequence reads TGTGCCTGGAGTCGAAGGACAAAGGAAAAACTGTTTTTT.